This record covers a single T cell receptor (beta chain). This sample is drawn from a study of cytomegalovirus exposure and HLA in healthy donors. The donors were part of the validation cohort of roughly 110 subjects. That cohort was separate from the first cohort, which comprised 500 to 700 subjects. Using immunoSEQ multiplex PCR, the repertoire was profiled, and TCRdb retains in-frame clones only, with some absent. The sample includes 200,000 to 250,000 clones, over 80% of them seen just once. The source of this sequence is a woman younger than 35 in good health and CMV-seronegative. The sequencing sample was made of PBMCs.

Written as DNA, the CDR3 is TGCGCCAGCAGCTTCCGGACCGGGGAAGCCACTGAAGCTTTCTTT. Translated: CASSFRTGEATEAFF. This chain connects TRBV5-1 to TRBJ1-1; D is uncertain. The CDR3 length is 15 residues. The V end was cut by 2 bases, the J end by 4 bases, with 15 bases between. CDR1 SGHRS and CDR2 YFSETQ come from the germline V gene. Variable domain in full (rest from reference TRBV5-1 and TRBJ1-1): KAGVTQTPRYLIKTRGQQVTLSCSPISGHRSVSWYQQTPGQGLQFLFEYFSETQRNKGNFPGRFSGRQFSNSRSEMNVSTLELGDSALYLCASSFRTGEATEAFFGQGTRLTVV.